This is a list of T cell receptor beta chains from one sample in a study of preoperative IRX-2 immunotherapy in early breast cancer. Profiled with immunoSEQ multiplex PCR; TCRdb holds only in-frame clones, not every one. Of 6,400 or so clones in the sample, over 70% were seen once. Source: tumor tissue, taken before IRX-2 immunotherapy. The receptors derive from a human donor with breast cancer. The CDR3 runs from the conserved cysteine through the conserved F or W. Fields, in order: V gene, J gene, D gene, clone size, CDR3 DNA, CDR3 protein. The D gene is left open where the match is weak. Size values are once, few and many counts, or a class for expanded clones, and some rows have none.

>TRBV18|TRBJ2-7|NA|NA
TGTGCCAGCTCACCGGCAGGGGTCGGGGCCGAGCAGTACTTC
CASSPAGVGAEQYF
>TRBV6-8|TRBJ2-3|TRBD1|NA
TGTGCCAGCGGGAGGGACAGGGGAGGAGATACGCAGTATTTT
CASGRDRGGDTQYF
>TRBV6-8|TRBJ1-1|NA|NA
TGTGCCAGCAGCAAGACAGTTTTCACTGAAGCTTTCTTT
CASSKTVFTEAFF
>TRBV29-1|TRBJ2-5|NA|once
TGCAGCGTTGTGGAGTACCAAGAGACCCAGTACTTC
CSVVEYQETQYF
>TRBV28|TRBJ1-1|TRBD1|NA
TGTGCCAGCAGTTTAAATGGCTGGACAGGGCCTGAAGCTTTCTTT
CASSLNGWTGPEAFF
>TRBV5-1|TRBJ1-4|TRBD1|NA
TGCGCCAGCAGCTTGGAGGGGGCAGGTGAAAAACTGTTTTTT
CASSLEGAGEKLFF
>TRBV7-4|TRBJ2-1|NA|NA
TGTGCCAGCAGCCAAGAACTCCCCACCTACAATGAGCAGTTCTTC
CASSQELPTYNEQFF
>TRBV19|TRBJ1-5|TRBD1|NA
TGTGCCAGTAGTAGGGGACAGGGGGCTATCAATCAGCCCCAGCATTTT
CASSRGQGAINQPQHF
>TRBV15|TRBJ1-1|TRBD1|NA
TGTGCCACCAGCAGAGTTCGGACAGGGGAGAGGGACACTGAAGCTTTCTTT
CATSRVRTGERDTEAFF
>TRBV19|TRBJ2-5|NA|NA
TGTGCCAGTAGTATTACAGGAGTCCAAGAGACCCAGTACTTC
CASSITGVQETQYF
>TRBV11-3|TRBJ2-2|TRBD1|medium-sized
TGTGCCAGCAGCTGGGGACAGGGGGTGACCGGGGAGCTGTTTTTT
CASSWGQGVTGELFF
>TRBV1|TRBJ2-1|NA|NA
TGCGCCAGCAGCCAAGAAGGGGCTAGCGAGGGGGCATTCTATCATGAGCAGTTCTTC
CASSQEGASEGAFYHEQFF
>TRBV19|TRBJ2-1|NA|NA
TGTGCCAGTAGTACGGAGGGGGGCTACAATGAGCAGTTCTTC
CASSTEGGYNEQFF
>TRBV12-5|TRBJ2-1|NA|NA
TGTGCCAGCACCAGGGATACGGATGAGCAGTTCTTC
CASTRDTDEQFF
>TRBV6-8|TRBJ1-6|NA|NA
TGTGCCAGCAGTTACGGGACTCTCAGCTCCTATAATTCACCCCTCCACTTT
CASSYGTLSSYNSPLHF
>TRBV6-8|TRBJ2-1|NA|NA
TGTGCCAGCAGGTTAATGGGGAATCTCAACAATGAGCAGTTCTTC
CASRLMGNLNNEQFF
>TRBV12-5|TRBJ2-1|NA|large
TGTGCCAGCATACGGAAGGGAGTAGGTAATGAGCAGTTCTTC
CASIRKGVGNEQFF
>TRBV5-1|TRBJ2-2|TRBD2|NA
TGCGCCAGCAGCCCGGGACTAGCGGGGTTCGGGGAGCTGTTTTTT
CASSPGLAGFGELFF
>TRBV11-3|TRBJ2-3|TRBD1|NA
TGTGCCAGCAGCCTGGGACAGGAGAGGCCTCATACGCAGTATTTT
CASSLGQERPHTQYF
>TRBV18|TRBJ2-7|NA|NA
TGTGCCAGCTCACAACGGACGGATACCTACGAGCAGTACTTC
CASSQRTDTYEQYF
>TRBV11-3|TRBJ2-1|NA|medium-sized
TGTGCCAGCAGCCAAGGACGGGGGGCGTTCTACAATGAGCAGTTCTTC
CASSQGRGAFYNEQFF
>TRBV11-3|TRBJ1-1|NA|few
TGTGCCAGCAGCCCAATGGAGGGGAACACTGAAGCTTTCTTT
CASSPMEGNTEAFF
>TRBV18|TRBJ1-5|NA|medium-sized
TGTGCCAGCTCACAAGGTGGAGGGCGTCAGCCCCAGCATTTT
CASSQGGGRQPQHF
>TRBV19|TRBJ1-1|NA|NA
TGTGCCAGTAGTATAGCCGGGGGGGACACTGAAGCTTTCTTT
CASSIAGGDTEAFF
>TRBV19|TRBJ2-7|TRBD1|NA
TGTGCCAGTAGTCCCTGGGGACAGGGTGACCGCGAGCAGTACTTC
CASSPWGQGDREQYF
>TRBV14|TRBJ2-3|NA|once
TGTGCCAGCAGCCAATACAGGGGAGGTTCGGGCACAGATACGCAGTATTTT
CASSQYRGGSGTDTQYF
>TRBV11-3|TRBJ1-4|TRBD1|NA
TGTGCCAGCAGCGAGGTCGGACAGGGAATGGGAAAACTGTTTTTT
CASSEVGQGMGKLFF
>TRBV6-8|TRBJ1-5|NA|NA
TGTGCCAGCATCAGGGATAGCAATCAGCCCCAGCATTTT
CASIRDSNQPQHF
>TRBV11-3|TRBJ2-3|NA|NA
TGTGCCAGCAGCTTAACCGGGACTAGCACAGATACGCAGTATTTT
CASSLTGTSTDTQYF
>TRBV7-7|TRBJ2-1|NA|NA
TGTGCCAGCAGCTTAGTAGTTTCGCGGAGTGAGCAGTTCTTC
CASSLVVSRSEQFF
>TRBV19|TRBJ1-5|NA|NA
TGTGCCAGTGGAAATAGCAATCAGCCCCAGCATTTT
CASGNSNQPQHF
>TRBV11-3|TRBJ1-4|NA|once
TGTGCCAGCAGCCGCGGGACTGCCTATGAAAAACTGTTTTTT
CASSRGTAYEKLFF
>TRBV5-1|TRBJ1-1|TRBD1|NA
TGCGCCAGCAGCTTGATGGGACAGGGGAGGACTGAAGCTTTCTTT
CASSLMGQGRTEAFF
>TRBV6-8|TRBJ1-5|TRBD1|NA
TGTGCCATAAGGGGACAGGGTCGTAAGCCCCAGCATTTT
CAIRGQGRKPQHF
>TRBV19|TRBJ1-1|TRBD1|NA
TGTGCCAGTAATATCGGACAGGGGTACACTGAAGCTTTCTTT
CASNIGQGYTEAFF
>TRBV7-1|TRBJ2-7|NA|NA
TGTGCCAGCAGCTTGGCCCAGGTTCGGGGCCAGAAGTACTTC
CASSLAQVRGQKYF